This T cell receptor beta chain was sequenced during a study of T cell changes during pregnancy in multiple sclerosis. Trimming removed 7 bases at V and 5 bases at J, with 14 bases between. Germline V gene sequence: CDR1 SNHLY, CDR2 FYNNEI. CDR3 length equals 13 residues. TCRdb keeps only in-frame clones here, not all; method: immunoSEQ multiplex PCR. Here the sample spans tens of thousands of clones, about 92% being singletons. The sequenced sample was CD4+ T cells from peripheral blood mononuclear cells, obtained in the third trimester of pregnancy. The gene calls are TRBV2 and TRBJ1-1; D call uncertain. The TCR was taken from a female donor with multiple sclerosis, enrolled in a pregnancy study. The DNA of the CDR3 is TGTGCCAGCATCCAGTGGATCGGGACTGAAGCTTTCTTT. It yields the protein CASIQWIGTEAFF. The full variable domain, in which reference TRBV2 and TRBJ1-1 provide the parts outside the CDR3, is EPEVTQTPSHQVTQMGQEVILRCVPISNHLYFYWYRQILGQKVEFLVSFYNNEISEKSEIFDDQFSVERPDGSNFTLKIRSTKLEDSAMYFCASIQWIGTEAFFGQGTRLTVV.